This T cell receptor beta chain was recovered during a study of regulatory T cells in long-lasting Graves disease. This clonotype turned up a few times. Both iRepertoire HTBI primers and Arm-PCR of CDR3 regions were used to build the TCR beta libraries. TCRdb re-derived calls from the multiplex PCR reads in MiXCR, one entry per CDR3 protein. The sample includes 500,000 to 700,000 distinct CDR3 sequences, around 30% of them seen just once. Time point: persistent/refractory GD, antithyroid drugs over 5 years with positive TRAb. Extracted RNA from PBMCs served as the source of the TCR library. As a group, patients came from one endocrinology department in Xi'an, China. Here the sequenced sample was peripheral blood mononuclear cells (PBMCs), taken when the disease was refractory, from a patient treated with antithyroid drugs. This TCR came from a female donor with Graves disease.

The CDR3 sequence: CASSGRVPSGNTIYF. The CDR3 region has the DNA TGTGCCAGCAGTGGCAGGGTACCATCTGGAAACACCATATATTTT. The V call is TRBV12-3 or TRBV12-4, the J call TRBJ1-3; D perhaps matches TRBD1 (5 bases). The V end was cut by 5 bases, the J end by 1 base, with 12 bases between. The CDR3 contains 15 residues.